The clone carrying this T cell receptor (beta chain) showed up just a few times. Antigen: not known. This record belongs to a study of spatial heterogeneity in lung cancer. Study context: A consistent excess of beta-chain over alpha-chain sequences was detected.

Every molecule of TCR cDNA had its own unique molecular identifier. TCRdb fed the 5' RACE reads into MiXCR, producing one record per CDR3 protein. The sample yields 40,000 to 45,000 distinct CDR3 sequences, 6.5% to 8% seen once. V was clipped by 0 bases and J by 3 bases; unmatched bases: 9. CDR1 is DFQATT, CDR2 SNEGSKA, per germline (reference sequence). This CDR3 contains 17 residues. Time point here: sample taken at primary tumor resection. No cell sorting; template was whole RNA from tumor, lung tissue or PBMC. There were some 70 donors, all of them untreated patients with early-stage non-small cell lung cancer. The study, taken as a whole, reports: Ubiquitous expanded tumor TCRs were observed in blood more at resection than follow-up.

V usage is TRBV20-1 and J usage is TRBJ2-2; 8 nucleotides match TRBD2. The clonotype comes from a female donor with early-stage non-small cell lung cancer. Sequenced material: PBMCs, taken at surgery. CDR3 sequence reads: CSARDQPSGGDTGELFF. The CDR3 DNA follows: TGCAGTGCTAGAGATCAACCCAGCGGGGGAGACACCGGGGAGCTGTTTTTT.